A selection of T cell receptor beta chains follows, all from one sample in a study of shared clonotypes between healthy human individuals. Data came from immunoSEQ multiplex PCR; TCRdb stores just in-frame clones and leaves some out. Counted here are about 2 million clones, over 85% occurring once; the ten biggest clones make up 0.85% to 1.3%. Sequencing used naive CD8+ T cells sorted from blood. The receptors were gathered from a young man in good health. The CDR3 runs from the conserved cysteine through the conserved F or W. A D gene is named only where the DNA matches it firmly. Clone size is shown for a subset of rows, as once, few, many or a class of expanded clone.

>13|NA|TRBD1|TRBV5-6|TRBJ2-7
CASRFGQGYEQYF
TGTGCCAGCAGATTTGGACAGGGCTACGAGCAGTACTTC
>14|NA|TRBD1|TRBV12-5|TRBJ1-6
CASGSSTGYSPLHF
TGTGCTAGTGGTTCTTCGACAGGGTATTCACCCCTCCACTTT
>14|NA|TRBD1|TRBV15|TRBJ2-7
CATSAGTGGYEQYF
TGTGCCACCAGCGCCGGGACAGGGGGGTACGAGCAGTACTTC
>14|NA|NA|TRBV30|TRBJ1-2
CAWDGGHHHYGYTF
TGTGCCTGGGACGGAGGTCACCACCACTATGGCTACACCTTC
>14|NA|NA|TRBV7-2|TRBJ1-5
CASSLGDSNQPQHF
TGTGCCAGCAGCTTGGGGGATAGCAATCAGCCCCAGCATTTT
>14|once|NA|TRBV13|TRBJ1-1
CASSPGTPNTEAFF
TGTGCCAGCAGCCCCGGGACACCTAACACTGAAGCTTTCTTT
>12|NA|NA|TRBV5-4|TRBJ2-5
CASSLDYGPQYF
TGTGCCAGCAGCTTGGATTACGGTCCCCAGTACTTC
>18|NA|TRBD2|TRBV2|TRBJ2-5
CASSATVLAGGPSETQYF
TGTGCCAGCAGCGCTACAGTACTAGCGGGAGGGCCATCAGAGACCCAGTACTTC
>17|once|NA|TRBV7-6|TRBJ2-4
CASSPEEALLGENIQYF
TGTGCCAGCAGCCCCGAGGAGGCCCTCCTGGGGGAAAACATTCAGTACTTC
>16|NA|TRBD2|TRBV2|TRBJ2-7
CAKAPYIAGTSYEQYF
TGTGCCAAGGCCCCATATATAGCGGGAACATCCTACGAGCAGTACTTC
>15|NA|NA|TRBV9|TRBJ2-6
CASSEGTAGANVLTF
TGTGCCAGCAGCGAGGGGACCGCTGGGGCCAACGTCCTGACTTTC
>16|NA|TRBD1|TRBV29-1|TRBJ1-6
CSVRDRGSSYNSPLHF
TGCAGCGTTCGGGACAGGGGAAGCTCCTATAATTCACCCCTCCACTTT
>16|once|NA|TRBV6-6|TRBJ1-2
CASSYDPSDKIYGYTF
TGTGCCAGCAGTTACGACCCCTCGGACAAGATCTATGGCTACACCTTC
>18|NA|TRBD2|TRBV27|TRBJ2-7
CASSSGLAGGRPSYEQYF
TGTGCCAGCAGTTCGGGACTAGCGGGGGGGAGACCCTCCTACGAGCAGTACTTC
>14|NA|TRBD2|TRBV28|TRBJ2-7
CASSHGGEDYEQYF
TGTGCCAGCAGCCACGGGGGGGAAGACTACGAGCAGTACTTC
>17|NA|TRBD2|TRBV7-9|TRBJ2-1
CASSLKASGRAYNEQFF
TGTGCCAGCAGCTTAAAGGCTAGCGGGAGGGCCTACAATGAGCAGTTCTTC
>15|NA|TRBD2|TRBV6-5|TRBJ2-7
CASRTDVGTSGEQYF
TGTGCCAGCAGAACGGATGTGGGGACTAGCGGCGAGCAGTACTTC
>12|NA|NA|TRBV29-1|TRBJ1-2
CSVDRGNPAYTF
TGCAGCGTGGATAGGGGCAACCCCGCCTACACCTTC
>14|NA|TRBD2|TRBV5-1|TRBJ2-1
CASNLAGGPVEQFF
TGCGCCAGCAATCTAGCGGGAGGGCCAGTTGAGCAGTTCTTC
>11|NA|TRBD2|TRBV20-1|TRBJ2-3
CSAPGLGGQYF
TGCAGTGCCCCGGGACTAGGGGGACAGTATTTT
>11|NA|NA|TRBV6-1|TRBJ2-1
CASTWGHEQFF
TGTGCCAGCACTTGGGGGCATGAGCAGTTCTTC
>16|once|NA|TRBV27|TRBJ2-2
CASSFSVVRNTGELFF
TGTGCCAGCAGTTTCTCGGTCGTCCGGAACACCGGGGAGCTGTTTTTT
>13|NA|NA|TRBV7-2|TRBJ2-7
CASSFSVGYEQYF
TGTGCCAGCAGCTTTTCCGTGGGGTACGAGCAGTACTTC
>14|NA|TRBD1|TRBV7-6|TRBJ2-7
CASSFRDSTYEQYF
TGTGCCAGCAGCTTCCGGGACAGCACCTACGAGCAGTACTTC
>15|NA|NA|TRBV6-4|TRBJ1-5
CASSAGIGGNQPQHF
TGTGCCAGCAGTGCTGGGATAGGTGGCAATCAGCCCCAGCATTTT
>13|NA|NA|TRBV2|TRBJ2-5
CASSDWSQETQYF
TGTGCCAGCAGTGATTGGTCTCAAGAGACCCAGTACTTC
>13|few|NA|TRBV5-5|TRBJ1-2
CASSLVEGGGYTF
TGTGCCAGCAGCTTGGTAGAGGGGGGTGGCTACACCTTC
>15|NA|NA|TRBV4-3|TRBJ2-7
CASSQEWGGAYEQYF
TGCGCCAGCAGCCAAGAATGGGGTGGGGCTTACGAGCAGTACTTC
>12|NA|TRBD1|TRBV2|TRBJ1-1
CAIGTANTEAFF
TGTGCCATCGGGACAGCGAACACTGAAGCTTTCTTT
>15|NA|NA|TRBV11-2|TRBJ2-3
CASSLRAGNTDTQYF
TGTGCCAGCAGCTTAAGGGCGGGAAACACAGATACGCAGTATTTT
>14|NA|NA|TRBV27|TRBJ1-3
CASRPLSSGNTIYF
TGTGCCAGCAGGCCTCTTTCCTCTGGAAACACCATATATTTT
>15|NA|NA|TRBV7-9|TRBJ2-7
CASSNPTGTISEQYF
TGTGCCAGCAGCAACCCCACAGGTACTATCAGCGAGCAGTACTTC
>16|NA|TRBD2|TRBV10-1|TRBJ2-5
CASSEFASGREETQYF
TGCGCCAGCAGTGAGTTTGCTAGCGGGAGGGAAGAGACCCAGTACTTC
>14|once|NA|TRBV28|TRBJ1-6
CASSLTDANSPLHF
TGTGCCAGCAGTTTGACAGATGCCAATTCACCCCTCCACTTT
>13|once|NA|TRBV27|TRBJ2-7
CASSPRRSYEQYF
TGTGCCAGCAGTCCCCGGCGGTCCTACGAGCAGTACTTC
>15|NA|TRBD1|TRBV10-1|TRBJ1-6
CASSSDRGYNSPLHF
TGCGCCAGCAGTTCGGACAGGGGTTATAATTCACCCCTCCACTTT
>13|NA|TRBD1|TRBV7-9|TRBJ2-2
CASSRQGTGELFF
TGTGCCAGCAGCCGACAGGGGACCGGGGAGCTGTTTTTT
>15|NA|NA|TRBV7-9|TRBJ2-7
CASSLDYSAGWEQYF
TGTGCCAGCAGCTTAGACTACTCCGCGGGTTGGGAGCAGTACTTC
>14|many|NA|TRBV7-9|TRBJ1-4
CASSPSSTNEKLFF
TGTGCCAGCAGCCCCTCCTCAACTAATGAAAAACTGTTTTTT
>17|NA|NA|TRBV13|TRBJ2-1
CASSGTWERGWGNEQFF
TGTGCCAGCAGCGGAACGTGGGAGAGGGGCTGGGGGAATGAGCAGTTCTTC
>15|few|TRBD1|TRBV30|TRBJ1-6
CAWSVNRGYNSPLHF
TGTGCCTGGAGTGTAAACAGGGGCTATAATTCACCCCTCCACTTT
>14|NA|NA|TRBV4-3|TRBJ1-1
CASSQVGGFGEAFF
TGCGCCAGCAGCCAGGTTGGGGGATTCGGTGAAGCTTTCTTT
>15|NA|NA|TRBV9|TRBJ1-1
CASSVGGHGNTEAFF
TGTGCCAGCAGCGTAGGAGGACATGGGAACACTGAAGCTTTCTTT
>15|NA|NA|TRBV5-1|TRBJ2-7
CASSLETEYTYEQYF
TGCGCCAGCAGCTTGGAAACAGAGTACACCTACGAGCAGTACTTC